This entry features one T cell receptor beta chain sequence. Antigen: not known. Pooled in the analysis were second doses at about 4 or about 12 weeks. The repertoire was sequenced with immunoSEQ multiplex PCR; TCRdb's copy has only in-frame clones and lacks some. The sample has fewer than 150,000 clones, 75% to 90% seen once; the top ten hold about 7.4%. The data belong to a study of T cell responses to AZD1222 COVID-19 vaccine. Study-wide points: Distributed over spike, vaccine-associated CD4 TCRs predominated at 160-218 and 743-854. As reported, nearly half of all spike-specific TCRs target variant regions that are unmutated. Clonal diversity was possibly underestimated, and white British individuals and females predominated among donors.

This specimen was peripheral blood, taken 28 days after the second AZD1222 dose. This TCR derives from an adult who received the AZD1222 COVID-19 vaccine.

The chain's CDR3 is CASSYRQGHQPQHF. DNA of the CDR3: TGTGCCAGCAGTTACAGGCAGGGCCATCAGCCCCAGCATTTT. The gene calls are TRBV6-5 and TRBJ1-5, with D tentatively TRBD1 (5 bases). Trimming stripped 2 bases from V and 5 bases from J, with 10 bases between. Looked up from germline, CDR1 is MNHEY and CDR2 is SVGAGI. The CDR3 sequence is 14 residues long.